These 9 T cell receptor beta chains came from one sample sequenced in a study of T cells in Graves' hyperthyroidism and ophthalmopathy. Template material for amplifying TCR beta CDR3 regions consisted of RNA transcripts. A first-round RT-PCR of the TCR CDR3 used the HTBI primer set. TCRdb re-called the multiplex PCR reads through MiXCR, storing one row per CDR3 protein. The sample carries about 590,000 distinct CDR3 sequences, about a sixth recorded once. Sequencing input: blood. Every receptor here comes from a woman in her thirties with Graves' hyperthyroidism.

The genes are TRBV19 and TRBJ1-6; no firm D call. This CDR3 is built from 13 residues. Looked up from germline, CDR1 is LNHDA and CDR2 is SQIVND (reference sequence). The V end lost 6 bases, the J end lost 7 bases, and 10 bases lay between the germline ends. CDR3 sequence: CASRDELNSPLHF. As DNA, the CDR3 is TGTGCCAGTAGGGACGAATTGAATTCACCCCTCCACTTT. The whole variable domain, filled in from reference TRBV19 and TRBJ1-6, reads DGGITQSPKYLFRKEGQNVTLSCEQNLNHDAMYWYRQDPGQGLRLIYYSQIVNDFQKGDIAEGYSVSREKKESFPLTVTSAQKNPTAFYLCASRDELNSPLHFGNGTRLTVT.

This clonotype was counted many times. The CDR3 nucleotides are TGCAGCGTTGAACCCCCCGTGGGGGAGGGCTCCTACAATGAGCAGTTCTTC. Translating gives CSVEPPVGEGSYNEQFF. V is TRBV29-1 and J is TRBJ2-1; 7 nucleotides line up with TRBD2. Per the germline V gene, CDR1 is SQVTM and CDR2 is ANQGSEA. CDR3 length equals 17 residues. Trimming at V came to 2 bases and at J to 0 bases, leaving 10 bases not matched to a gene.

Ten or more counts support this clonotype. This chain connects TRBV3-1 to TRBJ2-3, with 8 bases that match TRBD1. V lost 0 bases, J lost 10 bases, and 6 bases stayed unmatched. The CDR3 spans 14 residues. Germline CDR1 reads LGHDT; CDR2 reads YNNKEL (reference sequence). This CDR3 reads CASSQEGTGEAQYF. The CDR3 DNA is TGTGCCAGCAGCCAAGAAGGGACAGGCGAGGCGCAGTATTTT.

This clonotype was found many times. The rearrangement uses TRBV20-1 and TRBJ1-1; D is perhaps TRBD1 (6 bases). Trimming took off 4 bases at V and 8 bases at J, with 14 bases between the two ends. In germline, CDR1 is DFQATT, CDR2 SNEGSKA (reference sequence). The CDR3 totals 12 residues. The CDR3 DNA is TGCAGTGCTACGGGGGGCTTAGTGGAAGCTTTCTTT. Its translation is CSATGGLVEAFF.

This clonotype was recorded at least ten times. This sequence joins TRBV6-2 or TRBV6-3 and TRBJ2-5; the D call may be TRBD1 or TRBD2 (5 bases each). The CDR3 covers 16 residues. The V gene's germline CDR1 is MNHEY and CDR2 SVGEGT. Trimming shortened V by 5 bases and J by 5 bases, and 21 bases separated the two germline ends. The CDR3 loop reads CASSNTGTGLLETQYF. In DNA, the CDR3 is TGTGCCAGCAGTAATACCGGGACCGGACTTTTGGAGACCCAGTACTTC.

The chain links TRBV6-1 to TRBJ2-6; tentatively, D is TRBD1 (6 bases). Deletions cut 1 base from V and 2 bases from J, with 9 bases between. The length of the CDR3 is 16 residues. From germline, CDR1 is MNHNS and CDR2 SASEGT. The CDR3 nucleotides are TGTGCCAGCAGTGAAGTGTCAGGGGCTGGGGCCAACGTCCTGACTTTC. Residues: CASSEVSGAGANVLTF.

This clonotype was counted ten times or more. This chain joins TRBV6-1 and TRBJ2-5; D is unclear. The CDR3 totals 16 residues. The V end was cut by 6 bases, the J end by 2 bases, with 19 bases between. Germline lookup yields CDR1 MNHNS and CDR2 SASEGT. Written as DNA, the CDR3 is TGTGCCAGCAGATCGCCTGGGATCCGGATTCAAGAGACCCAGTACTTC. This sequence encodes CASRSPGIRIQETQYF.

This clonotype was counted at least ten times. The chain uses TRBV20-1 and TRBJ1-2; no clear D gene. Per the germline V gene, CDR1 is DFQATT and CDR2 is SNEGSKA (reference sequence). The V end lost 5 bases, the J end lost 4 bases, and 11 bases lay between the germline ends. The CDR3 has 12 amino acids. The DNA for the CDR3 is TGCAGTGCTTTGGACGGAGGCTATGGCTACACCTTC. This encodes CSALDGGYGYTF.

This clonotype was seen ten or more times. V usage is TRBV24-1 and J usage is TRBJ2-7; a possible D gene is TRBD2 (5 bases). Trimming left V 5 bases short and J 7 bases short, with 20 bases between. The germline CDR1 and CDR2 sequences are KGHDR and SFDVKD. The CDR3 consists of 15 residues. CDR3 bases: TGTGCCACCAGTGCCCTCGGGGAGCACACTGAGGAGCAGTACTTC. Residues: CATSALGEHTEEQYF.